A selection of T cell receptor beta chains follows, all from one sample in a study of human T cells and chemical hapten exposure. TCRdb processed the RACE reads anew with MiXCR; each CDR3 protein has one entry. Here the sample spans about 350,000 distinct CDR3 sequences, around 5.5% being singletons. The sample was whole blood, taken in connection with sensitization to the hapten diphenylcyclopropenone (DPC). Receptors were obtained from a woman under 30 with alopecia areata. Some clones in this sample may be carry-over from other donors' samples. The CDR3 runs from the conserved cysteine through the conserved F or W. A D gene is named only where the DNA matches it firmly. Clone size is not always given. Where it is, it says once, few, many or a class for expanded clones.

>TRBJ2-7|-|-|TRBV3-1
TGTGCCAGCAGCCCGACGGGACTCATCTACGAGCAGTACTTC
CASSPTGLIYEQYF
>TRBJ2-1|many|-|TRBV5-1
TGCGCCAGCAGCTGGGGGGATGGACGCGATGAGCAGTTCTTC
CASSWGDGRDEQFF
>TRBJ2-3|-|-|TRBV20-1
TGCAGTGCTACCACCGGGACGGCTAGCACAGATACGCAGTATTTT
CSATTGTASTDTQYF
>TRBJ1-1|many|-|TRBV6-2/TRBV6-3
TGTGCCAGCAGTTACGTCCAGAACACTGAAGCTTTCTTT
CASSYVQNTEAFF
>TRBJ1-2|-|-|TRBV20-1
TGCAGTGCGTCGGAGGGCATCTACTATGGCTACACCTTC
CSASEGIYYGYTF
>TRBJ1-3|-|TRBD1|TRBV7-8
TGTGCCAGCAGCGCTTACAGGGGGCCCGGAAACACCATATATTTT
CASSAYRGPGNTIYF
>TRBJ2-3|many|-|TRBV12-3/TRBV12-4
TGTGCCAGCAGCCTGGGGTCCTTTACCCTCACAGATACGCAGTATTTT
CASSLGSFTLTDTQYF
>TRBJ1-5|many|-|TRBV12-3/TRBV12-4
TGTGCCAGCAGTTTAGCGGTGAGCCAGCCCCAGCATTTT
CASSLAVSQPQHF
>TRBJ2-3|few|TRBD1|TRBV10-3
TGTGCCATCAGTGGTCCGGACAGGGGGCTTCCCCGGGATACGCAGTATTTT
CAISGPDRGLPRDTQYF
>TRBJ2-3|few|-|TRBV28
TGTGCCAGCTCACCTTGGGGCTACGAATTCACAGATACGCAGTATTTT
CASSPWGYEFTDTQYF
>TRBJ2-3|-|TRBD2|TRBV4-3
TGCGCCAGCAGCCAAGATCGGGGGGGGGCAGATACGCAGTATTTT
CASSQDRGGADTQYF
>TRBJ2-1|many|-|TRBV7-9
TGTGCCAGCAGCTTGGACAGTCACAATGAGCAGTTCTTC
CASSLDSHNEQFF
>TRBJ2-4|many|TRBD2|TRBV12-3/TRBV12-4
TGTGCCAGCAGCCCACTAGCGGGGGTAGCCAAAAACATTCAGTACTTC
CASSPLAGVAKNIQYF
>TRBJ1-1|many|-|TRBV7-9
TGTGCCAGCAGCTTCGGAAGAACTGAAGCTTTCTTT
CASSFGRTEAFF
>TRBJ2-1|many|TRBD1|TRBV24-1
TGTGCCACCAGTGATAGGGACAGTCTGCACAATGAGCAGTTCTTC
CATSDRDSLHNEQFF
>TRBJ1-1|few|-|TRBV7-2
TGTGCCAGCAGAAGGACAGCCACTGAAGCTTTCTTT
CASRRTATEAFF
>TRBJ2-7|-|TRBD1|TRBV4-3
TGCGCCAGCAGCCAAATAGACAGGGCCTACGAGCAGTACTTC
CASSQIDRAYEQYF
>TRBJ2-5|many|-|TRBV12-3/TRBV12-4
TGTGCCAGCAGGAAAGATCGGAATGGAGAGACCCAGTACTTC
CASRKDRNGETQYF
>TRBJ1-2|-|-|TRBV6-6
TGTGCCAGCAGTTCCCCTATCGAATGGGACTATGGCTACACCTTC
CASSSPIEWDYGYTF
>TRBJ2-3|-|-|TRBV6-1
TGTGCCAGCAGTGAAGGGACCACAGATACGCAGTATTTT
CASSEGTTDTQYF
>TRBJ1-4|many|TRBD1|TRBV7-9
TGTGCCAGCAGCTACGGGGACAGACCAACTAATGAAAAACTGTTTTTT
CASSYGDRPTNEKLFF
>TRBJ2-6|many|-|TRBV12-3/TRBV12-4
TGTGCCAGCAGTTTCGGTCCAAGAACAGGCCTTATCTCTGGGGCCAACGTCCTGACTTTC
CASSFGPRTGLISGANVLTF
>TRBJ2-3|many|-|TRBV27
TGTGCCAGCACTCCATCCCCCGGTGACCCTAGGCTTGAGACAGATACGCAGTATTTT
CASTPSPGDPRLETDTQYF
>TRBJ2-7|few|-|TRBV29-1
TGCAGCGTGAGAACAGGGGAGCAGTACTTC
CSVRTGEQYF
>TRBJ2-1|few|TRBD2|TRBV6-2/TRBV6-3
TGTGCCAGCAGTTATAGCGGGTCCTCCTACAATGAGCAGTTCTTC
CASSYSGSSYNEQFF
>TRBJ2-2|many|-|TRBV29-1
TGCAGCGTTGCCCCCGGGACGGAAAACACCGGGGAGCTGTTTTTT
CSVAPGTENTGELFF
>TRBJ2-4|-|-|TRBV7-8
TGTGCCAGCGCGGCTTTAGCCAAAAACATTCAGTACTTC
CASAALAKNIQYF
>TRBJ2-7|-|-|TRBV20-1
TGCAGTGCTAGAAGGGGACCCTACGAGCAGTACTTC
CSARRGPYEQYF
>TRBJ1-2|-|-|TRBV7-2
TGTGCCAGCAGCTTCCTTTACGGATCATCCGGCTACACCTTC
CASSFLYGSSGYTF
>TRBJ2-2|-|-|TRBV12-3/TRBV12-4
TGTGCCAGCAGACCGGGACTGAACACCGGGGAGCTGTTTTTT
CASRPGLNTGELFF
>TRBJ1-5|few|-|TRBV12-3/TRBV12-4
TGTGCCAGCAGTTTTGTCAGCAGGGATCAGCCCCAGCATTTT
CASSFVSRDQPQHF
>TRBJ1-4|-|TRBD1|TRBV10-2
TGCGCCAGCAGGAGGGGGCTCGGGGAAAAACTGTTTTTT
CASRRGLGEKLFF
>TRBJ2-3|many|TRBD1|TRBV4-3
TGCGCCGACCCGGGACAGGGCACAGATACGCAGTATTTT
CADPGQGTDTQYF
>TRBJ1-2|many|-|TRBV1
TGCACCAGCAGCCAGGCCAGGCGAGGGGTCGGTGGCTACACCTTC
CTSSQARRGVGGYTF
>TRBJ1-5|many|TRBD1|TRBV10-3
TGTGCCATCAGTGACGGGACAGGGTCGGGCAATCAGCCCCAGCATTTT
CAISDGTGSGNQPQHF
>TRBJ2-1|-|-|TRBV12-3/TRBV12-4
TGTGCCAGCACCACAAAAGTCGGGTGGGTGGACAATGAGCAGTTCTTC
CASTTKVGWVDNEQFF
>TRBJ1-6|few|-|TRBV12-5
TGTGCTAGTGGTTTGTCGGGAAGGTTCTCACCCCTCCACTTT
CASGLSGRFSPLHF
>TRBJ1-1|many|-|TRBV12-3/TRBV12-4
TGTGCCAGCAGTTGGAGACAGGAGAACACTGAAGCTTTCTTT
CASSWRQENTEAFF
>TRBJ2-7|few|TRBD1|TRBV6-6
TGTGCCAGCAGACCGGGACAGGACTCCTACGAGCAGTACTTC
CASRPGQDSYEQYF
>TRBJ1-1|many|-|TRBV5-6
TGTGCCAGCAGCTTGAGGGGGTTCAGTGGTTCAGGCACTGAAGCTTTCTTT
CASSLRGFSGSGTEAFF
>TRBJ1-2|many|-|TRBV7-2
TGTGCCAGCTTCTCTTTGGGATCCCCCAATGGCTACACCTTC
CASFSLGSPNGYTF
>TRBJ2-1|few|TRBD2|TRBV4-3
TGCGCCAGCAGCCAAGATCGGGCTAGCGGGGGGGAAGAGCAGTTCTTC
CASSQDRASGGEEQFF
>TRBJ2-7|few|TRBD2|TRBV5-6
TGTGCCAGCAGCTGGGGACTACCTACCAAGTACGAGCAGTACTTC
CASSWGLPTKYEQYF
>TRBJ2-7|-|-|TRBV25-1
TGTGCCAGCAGTGGACCGGGCCGCTCCTACGAGCAGTACTTC
CASSGPGRSYEQYF
>TRBJ2-1|-|TRBD2|TRBV2
TGTGCCAGCATAGCGGGGGGCACGGATGAGCAGTTCTTC
CASIAGGTDEQFF
>TRBJ1-3|-|-|TRBV21-1
TGTGCCAGCAGCCCCGTAAATGGAAACACCATATATTTT
CASSPVNGNTIYF
>TRBJ2-3|-|-|TRBV7-2
TGTGCCAGCAGTCGAGAGCGTAGCACAGATACGCAGTATTTT
CASSRERSTDTQYF
>TRBJ2-3|few|TRBD2|TRBV20-1
TGCAGTGCTAGAGTGGGGGGGGATAGCACAGATACGCAGTATTTT
CSARVGGDSTDTQYF